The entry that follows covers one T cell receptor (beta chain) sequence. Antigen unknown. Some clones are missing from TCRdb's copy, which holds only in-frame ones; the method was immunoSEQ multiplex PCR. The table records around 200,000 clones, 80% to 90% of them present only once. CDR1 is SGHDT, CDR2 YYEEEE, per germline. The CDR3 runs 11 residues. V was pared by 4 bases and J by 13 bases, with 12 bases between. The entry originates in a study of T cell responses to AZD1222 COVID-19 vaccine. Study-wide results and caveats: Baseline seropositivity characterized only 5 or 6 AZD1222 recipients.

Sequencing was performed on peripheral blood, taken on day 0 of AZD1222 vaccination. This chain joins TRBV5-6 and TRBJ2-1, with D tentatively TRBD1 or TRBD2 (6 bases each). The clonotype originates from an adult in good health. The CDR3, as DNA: TGTGCCAGCAGCCTGGGGGGCCCCCAGTTCTTC. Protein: CASSLGGPQFF.